These T cell receptor beta chains were read from a single sample in a study of blood T cell repertoires in COVID-19. Only in-frame clones appear in the TCRdb table, and some are missing; sequencing was by immunoSEQ multiplex PCR. The sample includes approximately 170,000 clones, around 80% of them seen just once. Input material: peripheral blood. The receptors shown here come from a man aged 55 to 70 with active or convalescent COVID-19. The CDR3 runs from the conserved cysteine through the conserved F or W. The D gene is left open where the match is weak. Size tells how often a clone was seen (once, few, many) or the class of an expanded clone, and some rows leave it out.

j_call v_call cdr3_length d_call clone_size cdr3_aa cdr3_nt
TRBJ1-2 TRBV5-4 13 - - CASSSTENYGYTF TGTGCCAGCAGCTCGACAGAAAACTATGGCTACACCTTC
TRBJ2-7 TRBV2 11 TRBD1 - CASSGQGEQYF TGTGCCAGCAGTGGACAGGGAGAGCAGTACTTC
TRBJ1-1 TRBV6-4 14 TRBD1 - CASSPGQGNTEAFF TGTGCCAGCAGCCCTGGACAGGGGAACACTGAAGCTTTCTTT
TRBJ2-7 TRBV5-4 14 TRBD2 - CASSSSGSYYEQYF TGTGCCAGCAGCTCTAGCGGGAGCTACTACGAGCAGTACTTC
TRBJ2-5 TRBV6-2/TRBV6-3 13 - - CASSTSEKETQYF TGTGCCAGCAGTACAAGCGAGAAAGAGACCCAGTACTTC
TRBJ1-1 TRBV27 13 - - CASSWNPEVRAFF TGTGCCAGCAGTTGGAACCCGGAGGTTAGAGCTTTCTTT
TRBJ1-6 TRBV15 14 - once CATSRGQGNSPLHF TGTGCCACCAGCAGGGGCCAGGGTAATTCACCCCTCCACTTT
TRBJ2-7 TRBV28 12 - - CASSLFTAEQYF TGTGCCAGCAGTTTATTCACAGCCGAGCAGTACTTC
TRBJ2-1 TRBV2 16 TRBD1 few CASSSDRQGGYNEQFF TGTGCCAGCAGCAGTGACCGACAGGGGGGGTACAATGAGCAGTTCTTC
TRBJ2-1 TRBV2 13 TRBD1 - CASREQGALVQFF TGTGCCAGCAGGGAACAGGGGGCGTTGGTGCAGTTCTTC
TRBJ1-6 TRBV6-2/TRBV6-3 15 - - CASSVAGVGNSPLHF TGTGCCAGCAGTGTCGCAGGGGTGGGAAATTCACCCCTCCACTTT
TRBJ2-2 TRBV7-2 18 TRBD2 - CASSLAARGGRMTGELFF TGTGCCAGCAGCTTAGCGGCGCGGGGGGGCCGTATGACCGGGGAGCTGTTTTTT
TRBJ2-1 TRBV5-1 14 TRBD2 - CASVASGFYNEQFF TGCGCCAGCGTGGCTAGCGGGTTCTACAATGAGCAGTTCTTC
TRBJ1-6 TRBV11-2 18 - - CASSQKTGGGGSRSPLHF TGTGCCAGCAGCCAGAAAACCGGGGGGGGAGGAAGTAGGTCACCCCTCCACTTT
TRBJ2-3 TRBV25-1 13 - - CASRMGGFHTQYF TGTGCCAGCAGGATGGGGGGTTTCCATACGCAGTATTTT
TRBJ2-1 TRBV5-6 15 - - CASSLKLTSYNEQFF TGTGCCAGCAGCTTGAAACTAACCTCCTACAATGAGCAGTTCTTC
TRBJ2-3 TRBV7-9 13 - - CASSPRTEDTQYF TGTGCCAGCAGCCCGAGGACAGAAGATACGCAGTATTTT
TRBJ1-6 TRBV6-5 14 - - CASRGDLYNSPLHF TGTGCCAGCAGAGGGGATTTGTATAATTCACCCCTCCACTTT
TRBJ1-1 TRBV3-1/TRBV3-2 14 - few CASSSRTGNTEAFF TGTGCCAGCAGCTCACGAACAGGGAACACTGAAGCTTTCTTT
TRBJ1-1 TRBV12-3/TRBV12-4 13 - - CASSFNRNTEAFF TGTGCCAGCAGTTTTAACAGAAACACTGAAGCTTTCTTT
TRBJ1-1 TRBV2 13 - - CASSFSDGTEAFF TGTGCCAGCAGCTTTTCCGACGGGACAGAAGCTTTCTTT
TRBJ2-3 TRBV5-1 16 TRBD2 once CASSIPGLAGEDTQYF TGCGCCAGCAGCATACCGGGACTAGCGGGAGAAGATACGCAGTATTTT
TRBJ1-1 TRBV6-5 15 - - CAAHRERGLGTEAFF TGTGCCGCCCACAGGGAGCGCGGGTTAGGCACTGAAGCTTTCTTT
TRBJ1-2 TRBV2 15 TRBD1 - CAGMREQGTNYGYTF TGTGCCGGAATGCGTGAACAGGGGACGAACTATGGCTACACCTTC
TRBJ2-7 TRBV6-4 16 TRBD1 - CASSRPEGTAVYEQYF TGTGCCAGCAGCCGGCCTGAGGGGACAGCTGTCTACGAGCAGTACTTC
TRBJ2-3 TRBV28 14 TRBD2 many CASSFLAGTDTQYF TGTGCCAGCAGTTTCCTAGCGGGCACAGATACGCAGTATTTT
TRBJ1-4 TRBV7-2 16 - - CASSLASGYSGEKLFF TGTGCCAGCAGCTTAGCTTCAGGGTACAGCGGGGAAAAACTGTTTTTT
TRBJ1-2 TRBV2 14 TRBD1 - CASRPMAAGGGYTF TGTGCCAGCAGACCCATGGCGGCAGGGGGAGGCTACACCTTC
TRBJ2-1 TRBV11-2 16 TRBD2 - CASSLEGTSGRYEQFF TGTGCCAGCAGCTTAGAGGGTACTAGCGGGAGATATGAGCAGTTCTTC
TRBJ2-2 TRBV9 18 TRBD1 - CASSVGQGGSANTGELFF TGTGCCAGCAGCGTCGGACAGGGGGGGAGCGCGAACACCGGGGAGCTGTTTTTT
TRBJ1-6 TRBV9 17 - once CASSPETSTGSVSPLHF TGTGCCAGCAGCCCAGAGACATCGACAGGATCGGTTTCACCCCTCCACTTT
TRBJ2-2 TRBV14 16 TRBD1 - CASSQLRTGGAGELFF TGTGCCAGCAGCCAACTCCGGACAGGGGGCGCCGGGGAGCTGTTTTTT
TRBJ1-5 TRBV19 15 - - CASEPNRESNQPQHF TGTGCCAGTGAGCCGAACAGGGAAAGCAATCAGCCCCAGCATTTT
TRBJ2-7 TRBV19 14 - - CASSIQQSSYEQYF TGTGCCAGTAGTATCCAACAGAGCTCCTACGAGCAGTACTTC
TRBJ1-4 TRBV7-9 15 - - CASSLPRATNEKLFF TGTGCCAGCAGCTTACCGAGGGCAACTAATGAAAAACTGTTTTTT
TRBJ2-1 TRBV2 14 TRBD2 - CARLTTSGNNEQFF TGTGCCAGACTTACGACTAGCGGTAACAATGAGCAGTTCTTC
TRBJ2-7 TRBV5-4 14 TRBD2 - CASSLAGGTNEQYF TGTGCCAGCAGCTTGGCGGGAGGAACCAACGAGCAGTACTTC
TRBJ1-2 TRBV13 13 TRBD1 once CASSFDREYGYTF TGTGCCAGCAGCTTTGACAGGGAGTATGGCTACACCTTC
TRBJ1-1 TRBV7-5 15 - - CARSRHVGGNTEAFF TGTGCCAGAAGCCGCCATGTCGGGGGGAACACTGAAGCTTTCTTT
TRBJ1-6 TRBV5-1 13 - few CASSESLGGPLHF TGCGCCAGCAGCGAGTCCTTAGGGGGACCCCTCCACTTT
TRBJ2-7 TRBV5-4 16 TRBD2 - CASSAGGTSATYEQYF TGTGCCAGCAGCGCGGGGGGTACTAGCGCCACCTACGAGCAGTACTTC
TRBJ1-1 TRBV28 15 - - CASSAHHSGNTEAFF TGTGCCAGCAGTGCCCACCACTCTGGGAACACTGAAGCTTTCTTT
TRBJ2-7 TRBV5-4 15 TRBD2 once CASSSGGEGGYEQYF TGTGCCAGCAGCTCCGGAGGGGAGGGAGGCTACGAGCAGTACTTC
TRBJ1-1 TRBV11-2 14 - - CASSWQGKVTEAFF TGTGCCAGCAGCTGGCAGGGTAAAGTCACTGAAGCTTTCTTT
TRBJ2-1 TRBV19 12 - - CASNSRSNEQFF TGTGCCAGTAACTCTAGGAGCAATGAGCAGTTCTTC
TRBJ2-7 TRBV19 13 TRBD1 once CASSRTGSYEQYF TGTGCCAGTTCACGGACAGGTTCCTACGAGCAGTACTTC
TRBJ1-1 TRBV6-5 11 - - CASYRNTEAFF TGTGCCAGCTACAGGAACACTGAAGCTTTCTTT
TRBJ2-7 TRBV18 16 - - CASSPTGKWGTYEQYF TGTGCCAGCTCACCAACAGGGAAGTGGGGGACCTACGAGCAGTACTTC
TRBJ1-1 TRBV28 14 - - CASSLSTLNTEAFF TGTGCCAGCAGTTTAAGCACCCTGAACACTGAAGCTTTCTTT
TRBJ2-5 TRBV10-2 15 TRBD2 - CASSENSAGVETQYF TGCGCCAGCAGTGAGAACAGCGCGGGGGTTGAGACCCAGTACTTC
TRBJ2-1 TRBV10-2 13 - few CATQLPSYNEQFF TGCGCCACCCAGTTACCCTCCTACAATGAGCAGTTCTTC
TRBJ2-7 TRBV5-6 16 TRBD1 - CASSPWTGEVSYEQYF TGTGCCAGCAGCCCCTGGACAGGGGAAGTCTCCTACGAGCAGTACTTC
TRBJ2-1 TRBV7-2 19 TRBD2 - CASSLAPGPGGSTYNEQFF TGTGCCAGCAGCTTAGCGCCGGGTCCGGGCGGGAGTACCTACAATGAGCAGTTCTTC
TRBJ2-3 TRBV29-1 13 - - CSVFQGKADTQYF TGCAGCGTGTTTCAGGGAAAGGCAGATACGCAGTATTTT
TRBJ2-3 TRBV2 15 - - CASSETGSSTDTQYF TGTGCCAGCAGTGAGACCGGGAGTAGCACAGATACGCAGTATTTT
TRBJ2-3 TRBV4-1 15 - - CASSQVEASRDTQYF TGCGCCAGCAGCCAAGTTGAAGCGAGTAGAGATACGCAGTATTTT
TRBJ2-5 TRBV21-1 12 - once CASSKGRGRRNF TGTGCCAGCAGCAAAGGGAGGGGTAGGAGGAACTTC
TRBJ1-2 TRBV9 15 - few CASSASGGMGYGYTF TGTGCCAGCAGCGCATCGGGGGGGATGGGCTATGGCTACACCTTC